This is a list of T cell receptor beta chains from one sample in a study of CD8 T cells in Susac syndrome. TCRdb used MiXCR to reprocess the immunoSEQ multiplex PCR reads, holding one entry per CDR3 protein. The sample shows fewer than 200,000 distinct CDR3 sequences, 93% of them seen only once. The sequencing input was CD4+ T cells from PBMCs. All receptors come from a human donor in good health. CDR3s include the opening cysteine and the closing phenylalanine or tryptophan. D genes are given only for firm matches. Clone size, where shown, is once, few, many, or a class for clones that have expanded.

clone_size: .; v_call: TRBV6-5; d_call: TRBD1; j_call: TRBJ1-2; cdr3_nt: TGTGCCAGCAGGCCATACAGGGGGATCTATGGCTACACCTTC; cdr3_aa: CASRPYRGIYGYTF
clone_size: .; v_call: TRBV7-2; d_call: .; j_call: TRBJ1-1; cdr3_nt: TGTGCCAGCAGCCGAAAGGAGGGTTCCCGGGGTTCGGACACTGAAGCTTTCTTT; cdr3_aa: CASSRKEGSRGSDTEAFF
clone_size: .; v_call: TRBV7-8; d_call: TRBD1; j_call: TRBJ1-5; cdr3_nt: TGTGCCAGCAGCTTATGGGGCCAGGGGGGCAATCAGCCCCAGCATTTT; cdr3_aa: CASSLWGQGGNQPQHF
clone_size: .; v_call: TRBV2; d_call: .; j_call: TRBJ1-6; cdr3_nt: TGTGCCAGCAGTGTTGACTTGAGCTCCTATAATTCACCCCTCCACTTT; cdr3_aa: CASSVDLSSYNSPLHF
clone_size: .; v_call: TRBV2; d_call: .; j_call: TRBJ1-2; cdr3_nt: TGTGCCAGCAACCAACAGGGAGCTAACTATGGCTACACCTTC; cdr3_aa: CASNQQGANYGYTF
clone_size: .; v_call: TRBV10-3; d_call: .; j_call: TRBJ2-5; cdr3_nt: TGTGCCATCAGTGAGTCTGGCTTTCTATACCAGTACTTC; cdr3_aa: CAISESGFLYQYF
clone_size: .; v_call: TRBV5-4; d_call: .; j_call: TRBJ2-5; cdr3_nt: TGTGCCAGCAGCTTCAGCGAGACCCAGTACTTC; cdr3_aa: CASSFSETQYF
clone_size: .; v_call: TRBV5-1; d_call: .; j_call: TRBJ1-1; cdr3_nt: TGCGCCAGCAGCTCCCCGTTCCTGAACACTGAAGCTTTCTTT; cdr3_aa: CASSSPFLNTEAFF
clone_size: few; v_call: TRBV29-1; d_call: TRBD2; j_call: TRBJ2-3; cdr3_nt: TGCAGCGTTGTACGGGGGGGCCAGACAGATACGCAGTATTTT; cdr3_aa: CSVVRGGQTDTQYF
clone_size: .; v_call: TRBV20-1; d_call: TRBD2; j_call: TRBJ2-2; cdr3_nt: TGCAGTGCTCCGTCCGTAGCGGGGGTTCAAGGGGAGCTGTTTTTT; cdr3_aa: CSAPSVAGVQGELFF
clone_size: .; v_call: TRBV28; d_call: .; j_call: TRBJ1-3; cdr3_nt: TGTGCCAGCAGTACAGCCGGAAACACCATATATTTT; cdr3_aa: CASSTAGNTIYF
clone_size: once; v_call: TRBV15; d_call: TRBD1; j_call: TRBJ1-5; cdr3_nt: TGTGCCACCAGCAGAGACGACAGGGGTTATCAGCCCCAGCATTTT; cdr3_aa: CATSRDDRGYQPQHF
clone_size: .; v_call: TRBV20-1; d_call: .; j_call: TRBJ2-3; cdr3_nt: TGCAGTGCTAGAGACTGGTGGACAGATACGCAGTATTTT; cdr3_aa: CSARDWWTDTQYF
clone_size: .; v_call: TRBV3-1; d_call: .; j_call: TRBJ1-6; cdr3_nt: TGTGCCAGCACCGCCCGGGCAAGGAAGACCCTCCACTTT; cdr3_aa: CASTARARKTLHF
clone_size: .; v_call: TRBV7-2; d_call: .; j_call: TRBJ1-2; cdr3_nt: TGTGCCAGCAGCTTAGAGCCCACCACAGGGCGTGGCTACACCTTC; cdr3_aa: CASSLEPTTGRGYTF
clone_size: .; v_call: TRBV7-9; d_call: TRBD1; j_call: TRBJ2-7; cdr3_nt: TGTGCCAGCAGCCCCTCGGGACAGGGGGCTTACGAGCAGTACTTC; cdr3_aa: CASSPSGQGAYEQYF
clone_size: .; v_call: TRBV5-1; d_call: .; j_call: TRBJ1-5; cdr3_nt: TGCGCCAGCAGCTTGGGTCAGGGAAAAGGTCAGCCCCAGCATTTT; cdr3_aa: CASSLGQGKGQPQHF
clone_size: .; v_call: TRBV3-1; d_call: .; j_call: TRBJ2-2; cdr3_nt: TGTGCCAGCAGCCAAGGGGGGTCCGGGGAGCTGTTTTTT; cdr3_aa: CASSQGGSGELFF
clone_size: .; v_call: TRBV2; d_call: .; j_call: TRBJ2-5; cdr3_nt: TGTGCCAGCAGTGAACAGACAGTTCAAGAGACCCAGTACTTC; cdr3_aa: CASSEQTVQETQYF
clone_size: once; v_call: TRBV4-1; d_call: .; j_call: TRBJ1-1; cdr3_nt: TGCGCCAGCAGCCCCCCGTTACCCCTGGGGACTGAAGCTTTCTTT; cdr3_aa: CASSPPLPLGTEAFF
clone_size: .; v_call: TRBV12-3/TRBV12-4; d_call: .; j_call: TRBJ1-2; cdr3_nt: TGTGCCAGCAGTCTCGAGGGTCTCCGAGGCTACACCTTC; cdr3_aa: CASSLEGLRGYTF
clone_size: .; v_call: TRBV7-9; d_call: .; j_call: TRBJ2-5; cdr3_nt: TGTGCCAGCAGCTTAGGTATCAACCAAGAGACCCAGTACTTC; cdr3_aa: CASSLGINQETQYF
clone_size: .; v_call: TRBV29-1; d_call: .; j_call: TRBJ2-5; cdr3_nt: TGCAGCGTCGCCTCAGGGGACGAGACCCAGTACTTC; cdr3_aa: CSVASGDETQYF
clone_size: .; v_call: TRBV23-1; d_call: TRBD1; j_call: TRBJ2-3; cdr3_nt: TGCGCCAGCAGTCAAGTAGGGACAGGCACAGATACGCAGTATTTT; cdr3_aa: CASSQVGTGTDTQYF
clone_size: .; v_call: TRBV29-1; d_call: .; j_call: TRBJ2-5; cdr3_nt: TGCAGCGTTGGGACCCAGTACTTC; cdr3_aa: CSVGTQYF
clone_size: .; v_call: TRBV2; d_call: .; j_call: TRBJ1-1; cdr3_nt: TGTGCCAGCAGTGAAATTAAGGGGTTCCCTGAAGCTTTCTTT; cdr3_aa: CASSEIKGFPEAFF